Following are 18 T cell receptor beta chains from one sample sequenced in a study of blood T cell repertoires in COVID-19. TCRdb's table, derived via immunoSEQ multiplex PCR, lists solely in-frame clones and lacks some. The table shows about 480,000 clones, with around 87% occurring only once. The sequencing input was PBMCs or T cells enriched from blood (not recorded which). These TCRs come from a woman between 35 and 50 years old who had recovered from COVID-19.

The chain has TRBV27 and TRBJ1-2; 12 nucleotides match TRBD1. This CDR3 region has 12 residues. The germline V gene encodes CDR1 MNHEY and CDR2 SMNVEV (reference sequence). J lost 10 bases, V lost 6 bases, and 3 bases had no gene match. The CDR3 DNA reads TGTGCCAGCAGACCGGGACAGGGGGCCTACACCTTC. Protein: CASRPGQGAYTF.

The V call is TRBV7-8, the J call TRBJ1-1, with D maybe TRBD1 (6 bases). CDR1 is SGHVS, CDR2 FQNEAQ, per germline. The germline V and J ends were trimmed by 1 base and 2 bases, with 14 bases remaining between them. The CDR3 consists of 16 residues. The CDR3 reads CASSLGVGTTNTEAFF. CDR3 nucleotides: TGTGCCAGCAGCTTAGGCGTCGGGACAACTAACACTGAAGCTTTCTTT.

The genes are TRBV4-3 and TRBJ1-2; TRBD1 might be the D (6 bases). The germline CDR1 and CDR2 sequences are LGHNA and YSLEER. V was trimmed by 0 bases and J by 8 bases, leaving 16 bases between them. The CDR3 spans 15 residues. CDR3 residues: CASSQDHRVLGGYTF. DNA of the CDR3: TGCGCCAGCAGCCAAGATCACAGGGTTTTAGGCGGCTACACCTTC.

In its sample, this clone was seen a few times. The chain couples TRBV7-2 to TRBJ2-1, with 10 bases matching TRBD2. The CDR3 consists of 15 residues. CDR1 is SGHTA and CDR2 is FQGNSA in the germline V gene. Trimming removed 1 base from V and 10 bases from J; junction bases left unmatched: 7. CDR3 nucleotide sequence: TGTGCCAGCAGCTTAGTCCTAGCGGGAGCCGGGGAGCAGTTCTTC. Translating it yields CASSLVLAGAGEQFF.

This chain connects TRBV9 to TRBJ1-1; perhaps TRBD1 as D (5 bases). With 7 bases removed from V and 4 bases from J, the gap between germline ends came to 17 bases. There are 14 residues in the CDR3. The germline V gene has CDR1 SGDLS and CDR2 YYNGEE. The CDR3 sequence is CASGQGASSTEAFF. DNA for the CDR3: TGTGCCAGCGGGCAGGGCGCCTCGAGCACTGAAGCTTTCTTT.

The V gene is TRBV6-5, the J gene TRBJ1-4; 8 nucleotides agree with TRBD1. This CDR3 is built from 14 residues. The V gene end was trimmed by 5 bases and the J gene end by 6 bases; junction bases not matched to a gene: 5. The germline gives CDR1 MNHEY, CDR2 SVGAGI. CDR3 sequence (DNA): TGTGCCAGCAGTCCGGACAGGGTGGATGAAAAACTGTTTTTT. Encoded protein: CASSPDRVDEKLFF.

The chain recombines TRBV18 with TRBJ1-1; no definite D call. Germline V gene data show CDR1 as KGHSH and CDR2 as LQKENI. The CDR3 spans 15 residues. The V end was cut by 1 base, the J end by 1 base, with 10 bases between. CDR3 region: CASSPRSSPNTEAFF. The CDR3 nucleotides are TGTGCCAGCTCACCACGGAGCAGCCCGAACACTGAAGCTTTCTTT. The full variable domain, in which reference TRBV18 and TRBJ1-1 provide the parts outside the CDR3, is NAGVMQNPRHLVRRRGQEARLRCSPMKGHSHVYWYRQLPEEGLKFMVYLQKENIIDESGMPKERFSAEFPKEGPSILRIQQVVRGDSAAYFCASSPRSSPNTEAFFGQGTRLTVV.

The count of this clone is one. The V gene is TRBV11-2, the J gene TRBJ2-5; 16 positions match TRBD2. In germline, CDR1 is SGHAT, CDR2 FQNNGV. The trim removed 5 bases at V and 2 bases at J, leaving 8 bases unmatched. There are 18 residues in the CDR3. The CDR3 is CASSIGTSGRARQETQYF. CDR3 nucleotide sequence: TGTGCCAGCAGCATCGGGACTAGCGGGAGGGCCCGGCAAGAGACCCAGTACTTC.

The chain combines TRBV11-2 with TRBJ2-3, with D possibly TRBD2 on 7 matching bases. Trimming removed 2 bases from V and 9 bases from J, with 18 bases in between. The CDR3 spans 15 residues. Per germline, CDR1 SGHAT and CDR2 FQNNGV. For the CDR3, the DNA is TGTGCCAGCAGCTTATGGGGGCGGGAGCAAACCACGCAGTATTTT. Translation gives CASSLWGREQTTQYF.

This clone has more than one count but fewer than ten. The CDR3 spells CASSSQPIRQVDGYTF. The CDR3 DNA follows: TGTGCCAGCAGCTCCCAACCTATAAGACAGGTAGATGGCTACACCTTC. V is TRBV7-9 and J is TRBJ1-2; TRBD1 might be the D (6 bases). This CDR3 is 16 amino acids long. CDR1 SEHNR and CDR2 FQNEAQ come from the germline V gene (reference sequence). V was shortened by 4 bases and J by 6 bases, with 21 bases between the two germline ends.

The chain couples TRBV24-1 to TRBJ1-2; no clear D. Germline-derived CDR1 and CDR2 are KGHDR and SFDVKD. CDR3 length: 13 residues. The V end was cut by 2 bases, the J end by 8 bases, with 11 bases between. CDR3 residues: CATSDSSGLGYTF. The CDR3 DNA sequence: TGTGCCACCAGTGATTCGTCAGGTTTGGGCTACACCTTC.

This sequence joins TRBV29-1 and TRBJ2-1; weak D call: TRBD1 (6 bases). Per the germline V gene, CDR1 is SQVTM and CDR2 is ANQGSEA. The V gene lost 0 bases and the J gene lost 7 bases, with 13 bases spanning the gap. CDR3 length equals 14 residues. CDR3 sequence: CSVEDLPDRNEQFF. The CDR3 nucleotides are TGCAGCGTTGAAGACCTTCCGGACAGAAATGAGCAGTTCTTC.

The rearrangement links TRBV7-9 to TRBJ1-4, with 10 bases aligning to TRBD1. Trimming removed 5 bases from V and 3 bases from J; junction bases left unmatched: 9. CDR1 and CDR2 from the germline V gene are SEHNR and FQNEAQ (reference sequence). The CDR3 length is 17 residues. The CDR3 protein is CASSAPGQGIPNEKLFF. The CDR3 region has the DNA TGTGCCAGCAGCGCCCCGGGACAGGGGATACCTAATGAAAAACTGTTTTTT.

The V gene is TRBV7-2, the J gene TRBJ2-2; TRBD1 is a possible D gene (5 bases). V was clipped by 2 bases and J by 2 bases, with 9 bases between them. CDR1 and CDR2 (germline): SGHTA, FQGNSA. The CDR3 covers 15 residues. Here the CDR3 reads CASSLQTENTGELFF. The CDR3 nucleotides are TGTGCCAGCAGCTTACAGACAGAAAACACCGGGGAGCTGTTTTTT. Full variable domain (missing parts from reference TRBV7-2 and TRBJ2-2): GAGVSQSPSNKVTEKGKDVELRCDPISGHTALYWYRQSLGQGLEFLIYFQGNSAPDKSGLPSDRFSAERTGGSVSTLTIQRTQQEDSAVYLCASSLQTENTGELFFGEGSRLTVL.

This clone was recorded only once. The chain couples TRBV5-1 to TRBJ1-1, with D possibly TRBD1 on 6 matching bases. Trimming cost V 4 bases and J 0 bases, with 13 bases left between them. The germline V gene encodes CDR1 SGHRS and CDR2 YFSETQ. The CDR3 is 15 amino acids. The CDR3 reads CASSASRGLNTEAFF. For the CDR3, the DNA is TGCGCCAGCAGCGCAAGCAGGGGATTGAACACTGAAGCTTTCTTT.

The chain combines TRBV19 with TRBJ2-3; 7 nucleotides agree with TRBD2. The CDR3 totals 13 residues. Germline trimming cut 5 bases from V and 9 bases from J; bases unmatched to any gene: 8. The germline CDR1 and CDR2 sequences are LNHDA and SQIVND (reference sequence). The CDR3 nucleotides are TGTGCCAGTAGTTTGCGGGAGCAACGAACGCAGTATTTT. This gives the protein CASSLREQRTQYF.

V and J are TRBV6-1 and TRBJ2-5; 10 positions agree with TRBD2. The junction had 2 bases not matched to a gene; V was cut back by 2 bases and J by 2 bases. The CDR3 has 15 residues. Germline V gives CDR1 MNHNS, CDR2 SASEGT. The CDR3 coding sequence is TGTGCCAGCAGTGAAATAGCGGGAGGACAAGAGACCCAGTACTTC. It codes for CASSEIAGGQETQYF.

The V call is TRBV6-6, the J call TRBJ1-2, with a tentative D call TRBD1 (6 bases). V lost 8 bases to trimming and J lost 6 bases, with 22 bases between them. CDR3 length: 15 residues. The germline gives CDR1 MNHNY, CDR2 SVGAGI (reference sequence). CDR3 DNA sequence: TGTGCCAGCTTCCTCGCCCTCAGGGGAGCGAATGGCTACACCTTC. This encodes CASFLALRGANGYTF.